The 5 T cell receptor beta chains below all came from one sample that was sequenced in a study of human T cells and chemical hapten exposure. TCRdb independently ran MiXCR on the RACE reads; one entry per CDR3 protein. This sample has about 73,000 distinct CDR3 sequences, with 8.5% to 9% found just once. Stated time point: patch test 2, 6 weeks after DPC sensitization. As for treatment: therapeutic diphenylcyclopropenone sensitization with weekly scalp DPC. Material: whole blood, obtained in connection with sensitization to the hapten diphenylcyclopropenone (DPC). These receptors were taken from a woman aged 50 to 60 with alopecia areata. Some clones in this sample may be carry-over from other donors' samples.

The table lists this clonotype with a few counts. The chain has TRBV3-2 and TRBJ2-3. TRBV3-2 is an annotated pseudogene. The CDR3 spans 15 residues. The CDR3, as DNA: TGTGCCAGCAGCCAAGGGACGGCTAGCACAGATACGCAGTATTTT. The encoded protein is CASSQGTASTDTQYF.

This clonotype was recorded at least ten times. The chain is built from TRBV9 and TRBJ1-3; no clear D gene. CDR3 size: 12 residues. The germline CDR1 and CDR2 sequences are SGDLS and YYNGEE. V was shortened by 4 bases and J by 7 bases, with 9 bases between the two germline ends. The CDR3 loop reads CASSPGPNTIYF. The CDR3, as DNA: TGTGCCAGCAGCCCCGGTCCGAACACCATATATTTT.

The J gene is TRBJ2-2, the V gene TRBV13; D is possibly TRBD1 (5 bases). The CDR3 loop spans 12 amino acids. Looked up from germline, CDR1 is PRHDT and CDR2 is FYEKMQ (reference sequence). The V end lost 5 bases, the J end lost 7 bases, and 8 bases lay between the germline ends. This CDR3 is CASSLTVGELFF. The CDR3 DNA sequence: TGTGCCAGCAGCCTGACAGTCGGGGAGCTGTTTTTT. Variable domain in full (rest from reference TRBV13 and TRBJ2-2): AAGVIQSPRHLIKEKRETATLKCYPIPRHDTVYWYQQGPGQDPQFLISFYEKMQSDKGSIPDRFSAQQFSDYHSELNMSSLELGDSALYFCASSLTVGELFFGEGSRLTVL.

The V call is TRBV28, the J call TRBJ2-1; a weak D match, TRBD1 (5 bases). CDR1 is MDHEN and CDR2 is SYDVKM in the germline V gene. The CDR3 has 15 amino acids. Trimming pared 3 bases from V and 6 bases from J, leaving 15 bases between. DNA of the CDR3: TGTGCCAGCAGTTTTAGGGGCCCGAGCCGCAATGAGCAGTTCTTC. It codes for CASSFRGPSRNEQFF.

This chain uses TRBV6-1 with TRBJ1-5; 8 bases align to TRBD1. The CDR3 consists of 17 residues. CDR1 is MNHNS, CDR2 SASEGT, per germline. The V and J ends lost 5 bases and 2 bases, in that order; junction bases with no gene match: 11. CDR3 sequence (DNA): TGTGCCAGCAGTTACGATCAGGGGGCGCGGCGCAATCAGCCCCAGCATTTT. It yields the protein CASSYDQGARRNQPQHF.